This TCR beta chain originates from a study of identical twins. Germline assignment: CDR1 SGHVS and CDR2 FNYEAQ. V trimming: 6 bases; J trimming: 0 bases; junction bases outside the gene matches: 5. CDR3 length: 15 residues. Ten or more counts support this clonotype. What it binds is not known. TCRdb redid the calling of the 5' RACE reads with MiXCR, one entry per CDR3 protein. The repertoire includes about 240,000 distinct CDR3 sequences, 6% to 8.5% of them detected once, and around 5.4% sits in the top ten. Notes on the study in general: Memory repertoires lacked the insertion deficit that abundant cord blood beta clonotypes showed.

This sample was shared with a second study, whose subject was yellow fever vaccine responses in identical twins.

The sample comprised CD8+ T cells sorted from blood. V and J are TRBV7-6 and TRBJ1-3; 7 bases map to TRBD1. The sequence derives from a young woman in good health. The CDR3 protein is CASSLGQNSGNTIYF. CDR3 sequence (DNA): TGTGCCAGCAGTTTGGGACAGAACTCTGGAAACACCATATATTTT.